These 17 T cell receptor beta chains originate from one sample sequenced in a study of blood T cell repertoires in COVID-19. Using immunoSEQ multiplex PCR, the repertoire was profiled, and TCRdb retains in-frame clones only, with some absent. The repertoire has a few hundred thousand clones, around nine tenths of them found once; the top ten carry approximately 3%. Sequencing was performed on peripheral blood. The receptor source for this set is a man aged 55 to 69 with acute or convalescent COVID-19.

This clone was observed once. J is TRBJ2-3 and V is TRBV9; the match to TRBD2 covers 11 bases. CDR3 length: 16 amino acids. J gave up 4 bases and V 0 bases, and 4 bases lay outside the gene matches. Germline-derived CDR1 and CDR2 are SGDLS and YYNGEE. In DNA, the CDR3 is TGTGCCAGCAGCGTAGGGTTAGCGGGGGGGCCAGATACGCAGTATTTT. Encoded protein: CASSVGLAGGPDTQYF.

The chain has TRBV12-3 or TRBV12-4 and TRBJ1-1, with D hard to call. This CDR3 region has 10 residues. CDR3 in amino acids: CVPSVEVFFF. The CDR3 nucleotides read TGTGTTCCCTCGGTAGAGGTCTTTTTCTTT.

CDR3 region: CASSLDSRARGADTQYF. For the CDR3, the DNA is TGTGCCAGCAGCTTGGACTCCCGGGCACGGGGGGCAGATACGCAGTATTTT. V gene TRBV13 combines with J gene TRBJ2-3; 7 bases fit TRBD2. This CDR3 has 17 residues. CDR1 PRHDT and CDR2 FYEKMQ come from the germline V gene (reference sequence). V dropped 3 bases and J dropped 4; count of bases not matched to a gene: 13.

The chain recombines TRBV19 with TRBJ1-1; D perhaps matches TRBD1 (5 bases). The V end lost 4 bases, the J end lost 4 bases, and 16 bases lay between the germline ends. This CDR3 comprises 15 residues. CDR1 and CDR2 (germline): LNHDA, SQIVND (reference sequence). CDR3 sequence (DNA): TGTGCCAGTAGTAACCCCTCGGGGGTTCGCACTGAAGCTTTCTTT. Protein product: CASSNPSGVRTEAFF.

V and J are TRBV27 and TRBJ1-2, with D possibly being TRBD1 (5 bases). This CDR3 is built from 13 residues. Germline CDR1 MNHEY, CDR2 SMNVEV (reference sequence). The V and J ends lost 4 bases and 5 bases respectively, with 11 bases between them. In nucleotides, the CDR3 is TGTGCCAGCAGTTCTGGGGCCCCGTATGGCTACACCTTC. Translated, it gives CASSSGAPYGYTF.

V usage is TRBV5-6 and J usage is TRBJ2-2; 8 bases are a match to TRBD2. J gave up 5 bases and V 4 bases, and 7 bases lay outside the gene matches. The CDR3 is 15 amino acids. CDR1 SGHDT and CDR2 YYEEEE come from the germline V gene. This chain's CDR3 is CASSRGGGWTGELFF. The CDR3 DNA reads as TGTGCCAGCAGCCGAGGCGGGGGGTGGACCGGGGAGCTGTTTTTT.

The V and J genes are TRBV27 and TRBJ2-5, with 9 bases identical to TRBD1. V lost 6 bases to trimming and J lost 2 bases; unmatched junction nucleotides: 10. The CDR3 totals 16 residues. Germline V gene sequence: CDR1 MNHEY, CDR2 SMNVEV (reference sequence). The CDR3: CASSQQGQGLQETQYF. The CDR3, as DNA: TGTGCCAGCAGCCAACAGGGACAGGGCCTTCAAGAGACCCAGTACTTC.

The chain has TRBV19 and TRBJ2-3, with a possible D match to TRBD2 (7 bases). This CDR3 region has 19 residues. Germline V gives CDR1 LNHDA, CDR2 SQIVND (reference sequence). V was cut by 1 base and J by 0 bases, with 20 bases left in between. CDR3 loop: CASSIGGGAVVSSTDTQYF. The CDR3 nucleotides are TGTGCCAGTAGTATAGGTGGGGGGGCCGTCGTCTCCAGCACAGATACGCAGTATTTT.

CDR3 residues: CASSFRNNSPLHF. The CDR3 DNA is TGTGCCAGCAGCTTCAGGAATAATTCACCCCTCCACTTT. The rearrangement links TRBV13 to TRBJ1-6, with D unclear. Per germline, CDR1 PRHDT and CDR2 FYEKMQ (reference sequence). Trimming pared 3 bases from V and 5 bases from J, leaving 5 bases between. CDR3 length equals 13 residues.

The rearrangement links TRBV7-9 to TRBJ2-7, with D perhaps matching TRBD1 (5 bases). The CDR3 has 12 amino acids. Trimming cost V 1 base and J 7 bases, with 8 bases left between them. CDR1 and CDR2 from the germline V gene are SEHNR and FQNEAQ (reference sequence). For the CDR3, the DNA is TGTGCCAGCAGCTTAGGGACAATTGAGCAGTACTTC. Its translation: CASSLGTIEQYF.

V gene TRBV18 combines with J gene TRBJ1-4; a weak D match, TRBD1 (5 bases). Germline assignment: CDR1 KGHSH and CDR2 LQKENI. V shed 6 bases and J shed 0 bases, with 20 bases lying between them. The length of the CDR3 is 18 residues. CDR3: CASSFRDFSLPTNEKLFF. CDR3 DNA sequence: TGTGCCAGCTCTTTCCGGGACTTTTCGTTGCCAACTAATGAAAAACTGTTTTTT.

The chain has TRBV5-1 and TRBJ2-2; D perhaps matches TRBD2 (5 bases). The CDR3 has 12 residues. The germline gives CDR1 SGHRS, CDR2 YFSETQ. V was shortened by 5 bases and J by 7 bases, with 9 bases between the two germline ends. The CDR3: CASSLSGGELFF. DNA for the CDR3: TGCGCCAGCAGTCTAAGCGGCGGGGAGCTGTTTTTT.

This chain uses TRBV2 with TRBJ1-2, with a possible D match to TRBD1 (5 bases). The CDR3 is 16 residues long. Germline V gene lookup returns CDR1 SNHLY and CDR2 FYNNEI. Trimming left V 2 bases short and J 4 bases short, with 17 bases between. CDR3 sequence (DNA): TGTGCCAGCAGTGAACGGGGTGCCGGGGGAGGCTATGGCTACACCTTC. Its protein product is CASSERGAGGGYGYTF.

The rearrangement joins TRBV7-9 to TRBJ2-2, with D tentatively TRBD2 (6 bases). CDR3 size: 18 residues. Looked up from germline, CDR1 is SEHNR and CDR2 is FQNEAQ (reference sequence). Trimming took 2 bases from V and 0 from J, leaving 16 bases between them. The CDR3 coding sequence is TGTGCCAGCAGCTTATCTTCTAAGTTAGCGGCGAACACCGGGGAGCTGTTTTTT. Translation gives CASSLSSKLAANTGELFF.

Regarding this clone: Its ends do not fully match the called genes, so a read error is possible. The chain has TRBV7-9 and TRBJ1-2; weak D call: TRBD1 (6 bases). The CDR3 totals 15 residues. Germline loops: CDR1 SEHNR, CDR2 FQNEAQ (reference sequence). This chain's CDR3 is CASRLETGANYGYTF. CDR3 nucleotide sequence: TGTGCCAGCAGATTAGAGACAGGAGCTAACTATGGCTACACCTTC. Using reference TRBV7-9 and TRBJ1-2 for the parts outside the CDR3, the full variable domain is DTGVSQNPRHKITKRGQNVTFRCDPISEHNRLYWYRQTLGQGPEFLTYFQNEAQLEKSRLLSDRFSAERPKGSFSTLEIQRTEQGDSAMYLCASRLETGANYGYTFGSGTRLTVV.

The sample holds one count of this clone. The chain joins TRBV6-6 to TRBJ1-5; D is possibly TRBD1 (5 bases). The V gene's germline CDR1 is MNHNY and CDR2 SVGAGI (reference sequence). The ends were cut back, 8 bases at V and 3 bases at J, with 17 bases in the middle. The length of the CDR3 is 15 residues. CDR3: CASSLDRGYNQPQHF. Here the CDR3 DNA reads TGTGCCAGCTCCCTGGATCGGGGGTACAATCAGCCCCAGCATTTT.

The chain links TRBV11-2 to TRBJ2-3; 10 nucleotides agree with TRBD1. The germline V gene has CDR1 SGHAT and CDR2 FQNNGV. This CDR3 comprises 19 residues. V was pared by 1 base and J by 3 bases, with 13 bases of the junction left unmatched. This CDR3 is CASSLGLFFGDRGTDTQYF. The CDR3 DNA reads TGTGCCAGCAGCTTAGGATTATTTTTTGGGGACAGGGGAACAGATACGCAGTATTTT.